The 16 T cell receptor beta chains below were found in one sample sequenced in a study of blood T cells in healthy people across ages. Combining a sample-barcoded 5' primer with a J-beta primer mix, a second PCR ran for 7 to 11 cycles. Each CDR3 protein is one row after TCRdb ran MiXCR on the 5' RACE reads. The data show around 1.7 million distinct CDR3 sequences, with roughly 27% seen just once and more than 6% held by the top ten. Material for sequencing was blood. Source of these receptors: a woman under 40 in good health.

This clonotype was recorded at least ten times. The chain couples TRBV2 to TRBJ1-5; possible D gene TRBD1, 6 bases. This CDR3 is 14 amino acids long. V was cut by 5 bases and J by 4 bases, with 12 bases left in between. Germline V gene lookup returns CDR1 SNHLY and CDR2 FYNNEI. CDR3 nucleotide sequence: TGTGCCAGCAGTAAACAGGGTTTGAATCAGCCCCAGCATTTT. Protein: CASSKQGLNQPQHF.

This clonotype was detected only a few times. The CDR3 coding sequence is TGTGCCAGCAGCGTAGAGGGGACATCAGATACGCAGTATTTT. Translation gives CASSVEGTSDTQYF. This chain uses TRBV9 with TRBJ2-3; D might be TRBD1 (6 bases). The germline V gene has CDR1 SGDLS and CDR2 YYNGEE. This CDR3 contains 14 residues. V was clipped by 0 bases and J by 4 bases, with 9 bases between them.

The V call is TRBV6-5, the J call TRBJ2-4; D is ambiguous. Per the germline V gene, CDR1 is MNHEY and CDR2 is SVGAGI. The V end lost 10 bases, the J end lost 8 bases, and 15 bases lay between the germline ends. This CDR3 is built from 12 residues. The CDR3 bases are TGTGCCACCCGGTTAGCACGGGACATTCAGTACTTC. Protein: CATRLARDIQYF.

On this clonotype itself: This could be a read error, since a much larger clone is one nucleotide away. The CDR3 loop reads CSGTGVMDTQYF. The CDR3 region has the DNA TGCAGCGGCACAGGGGTTATGGATACGCAGTATTTT. The gene calls are TRBV29-1 and TRBJ2-3; 7 bases match TRBD1. The CDR3 length is 12 residues. The germline V gene has CDR1 SQVTM and CDR2 ANQGSEA. V was clipped by 7 bases and J by 6 bases; unmatched bases: 7.

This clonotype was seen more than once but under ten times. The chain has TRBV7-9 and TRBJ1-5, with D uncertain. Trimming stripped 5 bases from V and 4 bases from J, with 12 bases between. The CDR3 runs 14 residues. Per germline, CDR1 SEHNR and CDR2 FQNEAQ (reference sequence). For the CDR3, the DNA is TGTGCCAGCAGCCGGGTTGGAGGAAATCAGCCCCAGCATTTT. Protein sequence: CASSRVGGNQPQHF.

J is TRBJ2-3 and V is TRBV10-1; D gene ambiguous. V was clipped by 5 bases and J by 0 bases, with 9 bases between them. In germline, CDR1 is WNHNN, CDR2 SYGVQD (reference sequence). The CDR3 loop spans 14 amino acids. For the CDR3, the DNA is TGCGCCAGCAGTATGAGCAGTAGCACAGATACGCAGTATTTT. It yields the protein CASSMSSSTDTQYF.

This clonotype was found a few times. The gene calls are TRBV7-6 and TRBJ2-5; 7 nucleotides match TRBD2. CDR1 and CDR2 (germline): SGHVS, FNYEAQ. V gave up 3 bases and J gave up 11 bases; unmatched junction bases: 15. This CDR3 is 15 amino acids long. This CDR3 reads CASSFRRESLNEQYF. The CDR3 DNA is TGTGCCAGCAGCTTCCGGCGGGAGAGTTTAAATGAGCAGTACTTC.

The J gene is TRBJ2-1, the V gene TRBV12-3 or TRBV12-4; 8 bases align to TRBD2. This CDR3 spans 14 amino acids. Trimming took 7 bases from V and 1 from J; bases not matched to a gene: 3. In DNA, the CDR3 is TGTGCCAGCATCCGGGGGGGGTCCTACAATGAGCAGTTCTTC. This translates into CASIRGGSYNEQFF.

The CDR3 protein is CAGNPKLGQSTDTQYF. CDR3 DNA sequence: TGTGCCGGCAACCCGAAACTGGGACAGAGCACAGATACGCAGTATTTT. This chain uses TRBV7-9 with TRBJ2-3; TRBD1 agrees at 7 bases. V gave up 11 bases and J gave up 0 bases; unmatched junction bases: 14. Looked up from germline, CDR1 is SEHNR and CDR2 is FQNEAQ (reference sequence). This CDR3 has 16 residues.

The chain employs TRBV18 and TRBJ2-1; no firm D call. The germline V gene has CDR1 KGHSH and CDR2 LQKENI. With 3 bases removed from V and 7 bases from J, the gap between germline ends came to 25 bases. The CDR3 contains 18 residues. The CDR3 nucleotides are TGTGCCAGCTCACCGACTCTTGTAGGGCCCGGTCTGGGGAATGAGCAGTTCTTC. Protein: CASSPTLVGPGLGNEQFF.

Here the CDR3 reads CASRPGFEAGNTIYF. The CDR3 DNA follows: TGTGCCAGCAGACCCGGCTTTGAGGCAGGAAACACCATATATTTT. The genes are TRBV6-5 and TRBJ1-3; no definite D call. Trimming left V 6 bases short and J 4 bases short, with 16 bases between. CDR3 size: 15 residues. CDR1 MNHEY and CDR2 SVGAGI come from the germline V gene.

The CDR3: CSVAPQGRPYEQYF. Here the CDR3 DNA reads TGCAGCGTTGCCCCTCAGGGGCGCCCCTACGAGCAGTACTTC. The chain has TRBV29-1 and TRBJ2-7; D is perhaps TRBD1 (6 bases). Germline assignment: CDR1 SQVTM and CDR2 ANQGSEA. V was cut by 4 bases and J by 2 bases, with 15 bases left in between. The CDR3 has 14 amino acids.

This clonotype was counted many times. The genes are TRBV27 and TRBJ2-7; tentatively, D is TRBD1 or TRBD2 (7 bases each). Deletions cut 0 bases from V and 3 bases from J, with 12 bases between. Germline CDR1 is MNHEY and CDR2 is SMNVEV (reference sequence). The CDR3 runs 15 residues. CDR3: CASSLSPGGVYEQYF. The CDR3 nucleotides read TGTGCCAGCAGTTTATCTCCAGGGGGGGTCTACGAGCAGTACTTC.

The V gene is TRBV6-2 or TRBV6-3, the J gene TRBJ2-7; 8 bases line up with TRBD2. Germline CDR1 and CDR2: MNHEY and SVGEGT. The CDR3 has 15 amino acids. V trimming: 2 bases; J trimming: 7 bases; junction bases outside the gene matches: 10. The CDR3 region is CASSYENGGAGEQYF. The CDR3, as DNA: TGTGCCAGCAGTTACGAGAACGGGGGGGCAGGGGAGCAGTACTTC.

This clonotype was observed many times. The CDR3 region is CSASLGGVSGANVLTF. The CDR3 coding sequence is TGCAGTGCTAGCTTGGGTGGGGTCTCTGGGGCCAACGTCCTGACTTTC. The chain carries TRBV20-1 and TRBJ2-6; D is unclear. Germline CDR1 is DFQATT and CDR2 is SNEGSKA (reference sequence). V dropped 3 bases and J dropped 0 bases, with 12 bases sitting between them. This CDR3 has 16 residues.

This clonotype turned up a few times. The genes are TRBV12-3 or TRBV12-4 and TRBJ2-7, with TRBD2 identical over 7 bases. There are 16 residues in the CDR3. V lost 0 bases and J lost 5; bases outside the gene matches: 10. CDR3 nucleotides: TGTGCCAGCAGTTTAGCGAACGCGGGAGAGCTCCACGAGCAGTACTTC. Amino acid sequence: CASSLANAGELHEQYF.